Following are 24 T cell receptor beta chains from one sample sequenced in a study of CD8+ T cells in alopecia areata. Specified time point: mouse skin 6 weeks after grafting, around onset of hair loss. RNA, once extracted, was reverse transcribed into cDNA for use as the sequencing template. Profiling relied on immunoSEQ multiplex PCR, and the TCRdb table lists in-frame clones only, not all of them. The data show about 5,900 clones, with none appearing a single time. The specimen was skin, collected at week 6. These receptors were obtained from a C3H/HeJ mouse with alopecia areata. Strain haplotype at MHC: H2-k.

This clone was recorded at least ten times. Gene names are mouse gene names. The read falls 4 residues short of the CDR3 end, and the missing part is taken from the germline J gene. This specimen includes other DNA sequences encoding the same CDR3. This chain joins TRBV19 and TRBJ1-2; 7 nucleotides match TRBD1. This CDR3 contains 14 residues. CDR1 is FNHDT and CDR2 is SITEND in the germline V gene (reference sequence). J lost 2 bases, V lost 2 bases, and 3 bases had no gene match. Partial CDR3 DNA: TGTGCCAGCAGTATCGACAGGGCGAACTCC. It yields the protein CASSIDRANS. The entire CDR3 protein is CASSIDRANSDYTF.

This clone has ten or more counts. The genes are named according to mouse. The read terminates 4 residues ahead of where the CDR3 ends, so the germline J gene completes it. V gene TRBV13-1 combines with J gene TRBJ1-1; tentatively, D is TRBD1 (6 bases). The V and J ends lost 0 bases and 1 base respectively, with 10 bases between them. Germline CDR1 is NSHNY and CDR2 is SYGAGN. The CDR3 is 15 amino acids. The covered CDR3 bases are TGTGCCAGCAGTGATGCTGGGGGGCGGAACACA. Its translation: CASSDAGGRNT. The full CDR3 sequence reads CASSDAGGRNTEVFF.

This clone was seen ten or more times. Genes and germline come from the mouse. The read terminates 4 residues before the CDR3 end, so the remaining end is supplied by the germline J gene. The chain has TRBV13-1 and TRBJ2-7; 9 bases are a match to TRBD1. The CDR3 sequence is 15 residues long. Germline CDR1 and CDR2: NSHNY and SYGAGN. The junction had 1 base not matched to a gene; V was cut back by 0 bases and J by 0 bases. CDR3 bases read: TGTGCCAGCAGTGATGGACAGGGGGGCTCCTAT. Its protein is CASSDGQGGSY. The full CDR3 protein reads CASSDGQGGSYEQYF.

Ten or more counts support this clone. Gene labels here are mouse ones. The read ends 4 residues before the CDR3 terminus; that terminus is restored from the germline J gene. This chain links TRBV14 with TRBJ1-2; 7 bases line up with TRBD1. Germline V gene sequence: CDR1 SGHDT, CDR2 FRDEAV. Trimming took 5 bases from V and 0 from J; bases not matched to a gene: 13. The CDR3 has 17 amino acids. CDR3 DNA (partial): TGTGCCAGCAGAGGGACACAGGGGCGGGAGACAAACTCC. This sequence encodes CASRGTQGRETNS. The complete CDR3 sequence is CASRGTQGRETNSDYTF.

This clone was detected many times. Gene names and germline refer to mouse. The read is 4 residues too short to cover the CDR3 end, so that end is filled in from the germline J gene. The chain has TRBV13-3 and TRBJ2-1; perhaps TRBD1 as D (6 bases). V was cut by 0 bases and J by 1 base, with 11 bases left in between. CDR1 is NNHDY and CDR2 is SYVADS in the germline V gene. The CDR3 length is 16 residues. Partial CDR3 DNA: TGTGCCAGCAGTGATGGTGGGGACAAAAACTATGCT. It codes for CASSDGGDKNYA. The whole CDR3 reads CASSDGGDKNYAEQFF.

This clone was picked up a small number of times. Mouse gene names apply. The DNA ends 4 residues before the CDR3 does, and the rest of the CDR3 is filled in from the germline J gene. The chain combines TRBV13-3 with TRBJ2-1; TRBD1 aligns across 7 bases. CDR3 length: 15 residues. The germline gives CDR1 NNHDY, CDR2 SYVADS. Germline trimming cut 0 bases from V and 5 bases from J; bases unmatched to any gene: 5. The CDR3 loop is CASSDATGEDAEQFF. The CDR3 DNA, read in part, is TGTGCCAGCAGTGATGCAACAGGGGAGGATGCT.

The table lists this clone with a few counts. Genes and germline come from the mouse. The read ends 4 residues shy of where the CDR3 ends; the end is completed using the germline J gene. The chain employs TRBV13-2 and TRBJ2-5; TRBD2 aligns across 8 bases. The CDR3 has 15 amino acids. Germline values: CDR1 NNHNN, CDR2 SYGAGS (reference sequence). CDR3 loop: CASGDARGGGDTQYF. The sequenced part of the CDR3 DNA is TGTGCCAGCGGTGATGCGCGGGGGGGCGGGGAC.

In this sample, this clone turned up many times. Gene and germline names: mouse. The read comes to an end 4 residues before the CDR3 does, leaving the germline J gene to fill in the end. The chain uses TRBV13-1 and TRBJ2-1; TRBD2 is a possible D gene (6 bases). Germline loops: CDR1 NSHNY, CDR2 SYGAGN. This CDR3 region has 14 residues. Trimming left V 4 bases short and J 1 base short, with 9 bases between. The DNA read from the CDR3 is TGTGCCAGCAGTCCTCTGGGGAACTATGCT. Protein sequence: CASSPLGNYA. The complete CDR3 reads CASSPLGNYAEQFF.

This clone has a handful of counts. Germline and genes here are mouse. The CDR3 end lies 4 residues beyond the end of the read and is filled in from the germline J gene. This chain joins TRBV13-2 and TRBJ2-2; the match to TRBD2 covers 9 bases. The germline V gene encodes CDR1 NNHNN and CDR2 SYGAGS (reference sequence). The CDR3 covers 16 residues. The J segment lost 3 bases and the V segment lost 1 base, leaving 4 bases of the junction unmatched. CDR3 DNA (partial): TGTGCCAGCGGTGATCCACTGGGGGGCGACACCGGG. Its translation is CASGDPLGGDTG. From start to end, the CDR3 is CASGDPLGGDTGQLYF.

This clone has more than one count but fewer than ten. Mouse gene names and germline throughout. The read ends 4 residues shy of where the CDR3 ends; the end is completed using the germline J gene. The rearrangement joins TRBV13-3 to TRBJ2-1; 8 bases are a match to TRBD1. Germline loops: CDR1 NNHDY, CDR2 SYVADS. CDR3 size: 15 residues. The DNA read from the CDR3 is TGTGCCAGCAGTGTCCCCCAGGGGGCGGGGGCT. It encodes CASSVPQGAGA. The CDR3, in full, reads CASSVPQGAGAEQFF.

This clone was detected many times. Mouse germline and gene names are used. The read halts 4 residues ahead of the CDR3 end, with the missing end drawn from the germline J gene. The gene calls are TRBV17 and TRBJ2-7, with D maybe TRBD1 (6 bases). Per the germline V gene, CDR1 is MNHDT and CDR2 is YYDKIL. The CDR3 consists of 13 residues. The CDR3 reads CASSRVQGYEQYF. The DNA read from the CDR3 is TGTGCTAGCAGTAGAGTCCAGGGGTAT.

As to this clone: The genes are named according to mouse. CDR3 amino acids: CASSLSMGTTSGNTLYF. Incomplete CDR3 DNA: TGTGCTAGCAGTTTATCGATGGGGACAACTTCTGGAAATACG. V gene TRBV29 combines with J gene TRBJ1-3, with D possibly matching TRBD1 (6 bases). The read ends 3 residues shy of where the CDR3 ends; the end is completed using the germline J gene. The CDR3 spans 17 residues. The V gene's germline CDR1 is MSHET and CDR2 SYDVDS. V lost 0 bases, J lost 0 bases, and 12 bases lay in between.

This clone was seen many times. Gene names are the mouse ones. The CDR3 goes on 4 residues after the read ends, and that part is filled in from the germline J gene. This chain uses TRBV3 with TRBJ2-1; TRBD1 might be the D (6 bases). CDR3 length: 14 residues. Trimming cost V 4 bases and J 3 bases, with 10 bases left between them. Germline assignment: CDR1 SNHLY and CDR2 FYNGKV (reference sequence). CDR3 loop: CASSSGQFYAEQFF. The CDR3 DNA, read in part, is TGTGCCAGCAGCTCAGGACAGTTCTATGCT.

This clone appeared many times. The gene symbols are mouse symbols. This CDR3 is CASSSTGGEEVFF. Incomplete CDR3 DNA: TGTGCTAGCAGTTCGACAGGGGGGGAA. The genes are TRBV29 and TRBJ1-1; TRBD1 aligns across 9 bases. The read falls 4 residues short of the CDR3 end, and the missing part is taken from the germline J gene. The CDR3 runs 13 residues. The germline V gene has CDR1 MSHET and CDR2 SYDVDS.

This clone is hyperexpanded by share. Gene names and germline match the mouse. Read coverage stops 4 residues before the CDR3 terminus; the germline J gene supplies the remainder. The genes are TRBV14 and TRBJ2-5; D is unresolved. Germline values: CDR1 SGHDT, CDR2 FRDEAV. The CDR3 is 10 residues long. CDR3 region: CASSLDTQYF. The CDR3 DNA, read in part, is TGTGCCAGCAGTCTAGAC.

This clone is classed as medium-sized (0.01 to 0.1%). The genes are named according to mouse. The CDR3 end lies 4 residues beyond the end of the read and is filled in from the germline J gene. This chain links TRBV14 with TRBJ1-1, with TRBD1 matching 8 bases. CDR1 is SGHDT and CDR2 is FRDEAV in the germline V gene. J gave up 1 base and V 4 bases, and 3 bases lay outside the gene matches. The CDR3 has 14 amino acids. The CDR3 region is CASSPGTGNTEVFF. The covered CDR3 bases are TGTGCCAGCAGTCCCGGGACAGGGAACACA. The full variable domain, completed using reference TRBV14 and TRBJ1-1, is EAGVTQSPRYAVLQEGQAVSFWCDPISGHDTLYWYQQPRDQGPQLLVYFRDEAVIDNSQLPSDRFSAVRPKGTNSTLKIQSAKQGDTATYLCASSPGTGNTEVFFGKGTRLTVV.

This clone showed up just a few times. Germline and genes: mouse. Sequencing ends 4 residues short of the CDR3 end; the germline J gene provides the rest. The chain is built from TRBV5 and TRBJ2-4; 11 bases fit TRBD1. The CDR3 covers 16 residues. Germline V gives CDR1 LGHNA, CDR2 YNLKQL (reference sequence). V lost 4 bases to trimming and J lost 0 bases; unmatched junction nucleotides: 3. The covered CDR3 bases are TGTGCCAGCAGCCCCGGACAGGGGGCTAGTCAAAAC. It encodes CASSPGQGASQN. Given in full, the CDR3 is CASSPGQGASQNTLYF.

This clone has a handful of counts. The gene names given are mouse names. The read ends 4 residues early relative to the CDR3; the germline J gene fills the gap. The V call is TRBV13-2, the J call TRBJ2-1; TRBD2 matches 11 bases. The CDR3 is 15 residues long. Germline lookup yields CDR1 NNHNN and CDR2 SYGAGS (reference sequence). J gave up 6 bases and V 2 bases, and 4 bases lay outside the gene matches. The covered CDR3 bases are TGTGCCAGCGGTGAGGGACTGGGGGTATTTGCT. Its protein product is CASGEGLGVFA. The CDR3, in full, reads CASGEGLGVFAEQFF.

This clone came up a few times. Genes and germline come from the mouse. With the read ending 4 residues before the CDR3 end, the germline J gene is used to fill in that end. The V gene is TRBV4, the J gene TRBJ2-3; D is perhaps TRBD1 (5 bases). Germline V CDR1 and CDR2: LGHDT, YNNKQL (reference sequence). V was shortened by 5 bases and J by 1 base, with 7 bases between the two germline ends. The CDR3 covers 13 residues. CDR3 bases read: TGTGCCAGCAGCAGGGGAGGTGCAGAA. Translation gives CASSRGGAE. The complete CDR3 sequence is CASSRGGAETLYF.

In its sample, this clone was seen a few times. All gene names here are mouse names. The CDR3 goes on 4 residues after the read ends, and that part is filled in from the germline J gene. The chain is built from TRBV19 and TRBJ2-3; D might be TRBD2 (7 bases). The CDR3 spans 15 residues. V was trimmed by 3 bases and J by 1 base, leaving 12 bases between them. CDR1 and CDR2 from the germline V gene are FNHDT and SITEND (reference sequence). The part of the CDR3 DNA that was read is TGTGCCAGCAGTACGGGGGGCGCGGGTGCAGAA. It is translated as CASSTGGAGAE. The CDR3 in its entirety is CASSTGGAGAETLYF. Filled out from reference TRBV19 and TRBJ2-3, the complete variable domain reads GGIITQTPKFLIGQEGQKLTLKCQQNFNHDTMYWYRQDSGKGLRLIYYSITENDLQKGDLSEGYDASREKKSSFSLTVTSAQKNEMAVFLCASSTGGAGAETLYFGSGTRLTVL.

This clone was seen repeatedly, ten times or more. Genes and germline are mouse. The missing CDR3 end, 4 residues past where the read stops, is filled in from the germline J gene. The chain couples TRBV16 to TRBJ2-4; TRBD2 is a possible D gene (6 bases). The germline CDR1 and CDR2 sequences are SGHSA and FRNQAP. The CDR3 sequence is 14 residues long. The CDR3 bases that were read are TGTGCAAGCAGCTTAGATCCTCTGGGGAAC. This encodes CASSLDPLGN. The CDR3 in full is CASSLDPLGNTLYF.

This clone was picked up many times. Gene names are the mouse ones. CDR3 residues: CASSPQDSYNSPLYF. CDR3 DNA, as far as it was read: TGTGCCAGCAGCCCGCAGGATTCCTATAATTCGCCC. This chain links TRBV3 with TRBJ1-6; D not certain. The sequenced fragment ends 3 residues before the CDR3 boundary, so the rest is inferred from the germline J gene. TRBJ1-6 is an ORF, and what it does is uncertain. The CDR3 consists of 15 residues. V lost 5 bases to trimming and J lost 0 bases, with 8 bases between them. CDR1 is SNHLY, CDR2 FYNGKV, per germline (reference sequence).

This clone has a handful of counts. These gene names are mouse names. The sequenced fragment ends 4 residues before the CDR3 boundary, so the rest is inferred from the germline J gene. The gene calls are TRBV15 and TRBJ2-5; 11 bases are a match to TRBD1. The CDR3 has 16 residues. Germline loops: CDR1 SGHND, CDR2 FRSKSL. CDR3 DNA, as far as it was read: TGTGCCAGCAGTTTAGCGGACAGGGGGCGCGAGGAC. Amino acids: CASSLADRGRED. The complete CDR3 sequence is CASSLADRGREDTQYF.

There are a few counts of this clone. Mouse names are used for the genes. The read ends 4 residues early relative to the CDR3; the germline J gene fills the gap. The chain uses TRBV19 and TRBJ2-5; weak D call: TRBD1 (6 bases). The length of the CDR3 is 14 residues. Germline V CDR1 and CDR2: FNHDT, SITEND (reference sequence). The CDR3 protein is CASSIDKGEDTQYF. The part of the CDR3 DNA that was read is TGTGCCAGCAGTATAGACAAGGGGGAAGAC.